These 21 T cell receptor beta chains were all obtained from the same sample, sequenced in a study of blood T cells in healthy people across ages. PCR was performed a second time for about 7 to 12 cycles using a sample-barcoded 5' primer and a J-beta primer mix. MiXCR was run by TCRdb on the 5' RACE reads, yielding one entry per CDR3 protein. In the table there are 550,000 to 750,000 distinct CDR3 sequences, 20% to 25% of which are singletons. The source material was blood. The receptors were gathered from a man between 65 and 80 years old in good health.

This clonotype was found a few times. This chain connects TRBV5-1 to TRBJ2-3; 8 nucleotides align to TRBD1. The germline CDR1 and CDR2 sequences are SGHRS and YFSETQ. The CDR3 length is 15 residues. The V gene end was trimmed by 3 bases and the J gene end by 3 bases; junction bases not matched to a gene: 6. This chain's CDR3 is CASSSTGDVTDTQYF. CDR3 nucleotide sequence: TGCGCCAGCAGCTCGACAGGGGACGTAACAGATACGCAGTATTTT. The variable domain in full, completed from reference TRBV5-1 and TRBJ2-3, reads KAGVTQTPRYLIKTRGQQVTLSCSPISGHRSVSWYQQTPGQGLQFLFEYFSETQRNKGNFPGRFSGRQFSNSRSEMNVSTLELGDSALYLCASSSTGDVTDTQYFGPGTRLTVL.

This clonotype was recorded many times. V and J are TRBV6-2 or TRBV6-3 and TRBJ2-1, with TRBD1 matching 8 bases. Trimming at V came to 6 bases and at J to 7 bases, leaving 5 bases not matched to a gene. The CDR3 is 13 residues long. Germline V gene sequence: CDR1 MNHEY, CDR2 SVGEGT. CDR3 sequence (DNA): TGTGCCAGCAGCAGACAGGGGAAGAATGAGCAGTTCTTC. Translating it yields CASSRQGKNEQFF.

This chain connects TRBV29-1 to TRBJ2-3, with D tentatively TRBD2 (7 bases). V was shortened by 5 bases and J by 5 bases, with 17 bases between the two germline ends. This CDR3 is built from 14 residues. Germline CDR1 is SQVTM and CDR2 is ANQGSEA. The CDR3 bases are TGCAGCGTTCTCCGGGACGGGGGGCAAGATACGCAGTATTTT. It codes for CSVLRDGGQDTQYF.

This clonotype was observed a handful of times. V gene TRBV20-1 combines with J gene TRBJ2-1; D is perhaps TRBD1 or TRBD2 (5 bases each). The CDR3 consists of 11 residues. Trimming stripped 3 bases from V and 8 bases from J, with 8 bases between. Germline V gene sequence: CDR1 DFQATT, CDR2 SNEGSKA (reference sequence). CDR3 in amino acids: CSARGVDEQFF. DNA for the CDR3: TGCAGTGCTAGGGGGGTAGATGAGCAGTTCTTC.

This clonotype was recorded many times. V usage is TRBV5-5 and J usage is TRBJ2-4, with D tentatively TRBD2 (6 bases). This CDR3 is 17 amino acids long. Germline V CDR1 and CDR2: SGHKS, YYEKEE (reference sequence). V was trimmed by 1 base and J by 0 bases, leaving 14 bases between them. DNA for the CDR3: TGTGCCAGCAGCTTGCTGTCCGGAGGGGTAGCCAAAAACATTCAGTACTTC. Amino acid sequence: CASSLLSGGVAKNIQYF.

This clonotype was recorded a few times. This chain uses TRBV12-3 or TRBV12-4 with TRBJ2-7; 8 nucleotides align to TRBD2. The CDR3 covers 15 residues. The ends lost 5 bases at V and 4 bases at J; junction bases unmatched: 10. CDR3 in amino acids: CASSPAGLDGYEQYF. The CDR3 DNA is TGTGCCAGCAGTCCCGCGGGACTAGATGGGTACGAGCAGTACTTC.

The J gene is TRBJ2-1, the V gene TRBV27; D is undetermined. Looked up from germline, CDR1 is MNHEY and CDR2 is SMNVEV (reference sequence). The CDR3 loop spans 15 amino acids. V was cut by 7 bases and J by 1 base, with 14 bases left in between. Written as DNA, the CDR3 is TGTGCCAGCAAATTGCGCCACGAATCCTACAATGAGCAGTTCTTC. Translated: CASKLRHESYNEQFF.

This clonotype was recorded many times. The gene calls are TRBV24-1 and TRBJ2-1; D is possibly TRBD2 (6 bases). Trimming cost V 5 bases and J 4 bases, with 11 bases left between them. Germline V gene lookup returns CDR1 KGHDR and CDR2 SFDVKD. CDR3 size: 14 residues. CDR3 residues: CATSGLEPYNEQFF. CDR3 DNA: TGTGCCACCAGTGGACTAGAGCCTTACAATGAGCAGTTCTTC.

CDR3 DNA sequence: TGTGCCACCAGTGATTCCGGAGGGGGAAGGGAGCAGTACTTC. It specifies CATSDSGGGREQYF. J is TRBJ2-1 and V is TRBV24-1; the D call may be TRBD1 or TRBD2 (6 bases each). The end of the DNA is better explained by TRBJ2-7, so the J call may be wrong. Germline loops: CDR1 KGHDR, CDR2 SFDVKD. CDR3 size: 14 residues.

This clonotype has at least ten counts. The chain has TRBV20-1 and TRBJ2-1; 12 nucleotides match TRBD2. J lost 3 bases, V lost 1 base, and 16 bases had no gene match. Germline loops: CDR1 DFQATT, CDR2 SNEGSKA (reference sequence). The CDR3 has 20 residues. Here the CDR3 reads CSARGVARLAGVGDYNEQFF. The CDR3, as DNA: TGCAGTGCTAGAGGGGTCGCGAGACTAGCGGGAGTTGGGGACTACAATGAGCAGTTCTTC.

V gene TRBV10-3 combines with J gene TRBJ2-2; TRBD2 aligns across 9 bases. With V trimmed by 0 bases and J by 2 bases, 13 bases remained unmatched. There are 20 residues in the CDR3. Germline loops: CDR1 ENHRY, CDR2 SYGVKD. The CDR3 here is CAISESTVPGLASNTGELFF. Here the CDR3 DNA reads TGTGCCATCAGTGAGTCAACCGTTCCGGGACTAGCAAGTAACACCGGGGAGCTGTTTTTT.

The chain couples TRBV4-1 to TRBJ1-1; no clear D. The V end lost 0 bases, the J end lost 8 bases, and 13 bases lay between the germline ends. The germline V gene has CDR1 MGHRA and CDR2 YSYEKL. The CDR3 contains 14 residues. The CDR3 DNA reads TGCGCCAGCAGCCAAGACCGTTGGGCACTGGAAGCTTTCTTT. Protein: CASSQDRWALEAFF.

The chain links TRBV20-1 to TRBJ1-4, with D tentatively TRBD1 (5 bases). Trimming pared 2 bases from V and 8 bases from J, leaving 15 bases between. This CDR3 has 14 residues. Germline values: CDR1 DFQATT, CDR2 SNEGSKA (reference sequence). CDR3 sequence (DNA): TGCAGTGCTAGAACCGGGACGGTAGACGAAAAACTGTTTTTT. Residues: CSARTGTVDEKLFF.

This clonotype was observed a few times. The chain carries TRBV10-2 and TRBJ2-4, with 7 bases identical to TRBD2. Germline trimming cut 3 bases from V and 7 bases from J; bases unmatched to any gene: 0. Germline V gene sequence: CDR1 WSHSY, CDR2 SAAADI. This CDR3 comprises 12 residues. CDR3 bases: TGCGCCAGCAGTGAACTAGCGAACATTCAGTACTTC. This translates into CASSELANIQYF.

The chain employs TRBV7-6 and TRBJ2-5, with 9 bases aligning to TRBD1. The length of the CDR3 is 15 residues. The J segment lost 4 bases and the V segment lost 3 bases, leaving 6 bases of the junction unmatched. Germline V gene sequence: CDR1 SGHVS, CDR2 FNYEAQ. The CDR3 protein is CASSFAGQGGETQYF. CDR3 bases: TGTGCCAGCAGCTTTGCGGGACAGGGCGGAGAGACCCAGTACTTC.

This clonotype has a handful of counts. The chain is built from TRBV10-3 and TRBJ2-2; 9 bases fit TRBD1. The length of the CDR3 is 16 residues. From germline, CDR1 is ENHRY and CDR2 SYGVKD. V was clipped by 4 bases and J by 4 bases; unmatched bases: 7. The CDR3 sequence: CAISAPDRGITGELFF. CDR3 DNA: TGTGCCATCAGTGCACCGGACAGGGGAATCACCGGGGAGCTGTTTTTT.

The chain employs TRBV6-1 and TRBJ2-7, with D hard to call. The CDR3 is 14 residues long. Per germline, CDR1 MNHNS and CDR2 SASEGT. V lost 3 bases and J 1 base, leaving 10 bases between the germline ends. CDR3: CASSEWTISYEQYF. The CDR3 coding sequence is TGTGCCAGCAGTGAGTGGACGATATCCTACGAGCAGTACTTC.

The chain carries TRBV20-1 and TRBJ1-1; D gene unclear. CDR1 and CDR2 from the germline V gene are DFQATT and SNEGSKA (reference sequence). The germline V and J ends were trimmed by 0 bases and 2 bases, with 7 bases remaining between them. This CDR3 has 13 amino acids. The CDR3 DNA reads TGCAGTGCTAGAGATCCAGGTAACACTGAAGCTTTCTTT. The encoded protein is CSARDPGNTEAFF.

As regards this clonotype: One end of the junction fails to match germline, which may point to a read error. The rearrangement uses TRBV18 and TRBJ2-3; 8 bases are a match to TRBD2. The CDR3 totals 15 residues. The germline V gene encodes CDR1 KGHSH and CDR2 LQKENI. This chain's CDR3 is CARSTGTRGSDTQYF. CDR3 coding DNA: TGTGCCCGCTCAACCGGGACTAGGGGTTCCGATACGCAGTATTTT.

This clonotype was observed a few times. The CDR3 DNA reads TGCGCCAGCGATGCGGGCGCTAGCACAGATACGCAGTATTTT. It codes for CASDAGASTDTQYF. V usage is TRBV5-1 and J usage is TRBJ2-3; a weak D match, TRBD2 (5 bases). Germline-derived CDR1 and CDR2 are SGHRS and YFSETQ. There are 14 residues in the CDR3. Trimming left V 7 bases short and J 0 bases short, with 12 bases between.

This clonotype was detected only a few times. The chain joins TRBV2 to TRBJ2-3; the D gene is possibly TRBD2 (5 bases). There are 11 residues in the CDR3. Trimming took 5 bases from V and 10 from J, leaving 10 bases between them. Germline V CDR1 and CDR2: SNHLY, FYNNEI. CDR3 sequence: CASSTGSAQYF. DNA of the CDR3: TGTGCCAGCAGTACGGGGTCTGCGCAGTATTTT.